The 24 T cell receptor beta chains below were found in one sample sequenced in a study of OX40 agonist ivuxolimab in advanced cancers. Produced via immunoSEQ multiplex PCR; TCRdb's table is partial and in-frame only. The table has over 65,000 clones, around 83% seen once; the top ten hold approximately 8%. The specimen comprised CD4+ or CD8+ T cells sorted from blood, sampled in a trial of the OX40 agonist ivuxolimab. These TCRs come from an adult with an advanced solid tumor such as melanoma, head and neck, liver or kidney cancer.

This chain connects TRBV5-4 to TRBJ1-2; no definite D call. Trimming stripped 2 bases from V and 3 bases from J, with 17 bases between. The CDR3 extends over 16 amino acids. Germline assignment: CDR1 SGHNT and CDR2 YYREEE (reference sequence). CDR3 DNA sequence: TGTGCCAGCAGCTTCTCCCGGGCTCCATCGGACTATGGCTACACCTTC. This gives the protein CASSFSRAPSDYGYTF.

This chain joins TRBV18 and TRBJ2-5, with D maybe TRBD2 (5 bases). Matching the DNA end better, TRBJ2-7 makes the J call doubtful. Germline V gene data show CDR1 as KGHSH and CDR2 as LQKENI. The CDR3 has 14 residues. CDR3 in amino acids: CASSPWTSSYEQYF. In DNA form, the CDR3 reads TGTGCCAGCTCACCGTGGACTTCCTCCTACGAGCAGTACTTC.

The chain joins TRBV4-1 to TRBJ1-5; no clear D. V lost 2 bases to trimming and J lost 1 base, with 6 bases between them. Germline V gene lookup returns CDR1 MGHRA and CDR2 YSYEKL. The CDR3 has 14 residues. The CDR3 reads CASSQKGSNQPQHF. CDR3 nucleotides: TGCGCCAGCAGCCAAAAGGGAAGCAATCAGCCCCAGCATTTT.

This clone was counted a single time. The chain joins TRBV27 to TRBJ1-2; 7 bases line up with TRBD1. J was trimmed by 2 bases and V by 4 bases; bases with no gene match: 7. The CDR3 sequence is 15 residues long. Germline V CDR1 and CDR2: MNHEY, SMNVEV (reference sequence). The CDR3 spells CASSSNRGWNYGYTF. The DNA of the CDR3 is TGTGCCAGCAGTTCCAACAGGGGATGGAACTATGGCTACACCTTC.

This clone appeared a few times. The chain employs TRBV29-1 and TRBJ2-3, with TRBD1 matching 9 bases. With V trimmed by 8 bases and J by 1 base, 4 bases remained unmatched. CDR1 is SQVTM and CDR2 is ANQGSEA in the germline V gene. This CDR3 comprises 13 residues. The DNA for the CDR3 is TGCAGCTCAAGACAGGGGGGCACAGATACGCAGTATTTT. It yields the protein CSSRQGGTDTQYF.

The V call is TRBV4-1, the J call TRBJ2-7; the D is unclear. CDR1 and CDR2 from the germline V gene are MGHRA and YSYEKL. The CDR3 sequence is 15 residues long. V lost 1 base and J 1 base, leaving 11 bases between the germline ends. CDR3 sequence: CASSQAGVGSYEQYF. CDR3 sequence (DNA): TGCGCCAGCAGCCAAGCGGGTGTCGGATCCTACGAGCAGTACTTC.

CDR3 nucleotide sequence: TGCGCCAGCAGCTTGAGCTCTAGGGGCAATGAGCAGTTCTTC. Protein product: CASSLSSRGNEQFF. The chain links TRBV5-1 to TRBJ2-1; tentative D call: TRBD1 (5 bases). Germline lookup yields CDR1 SGHRS and CDR2 YFSETQ. The CDR3 totals 14 residues. V was trimmed by 1 base and J by 6 bases, leaving 11 bases between them.

The chain has TRBV10-3 and TRBJ2-3, with D perhaps TRBD1 or TRBD2 (5 bases each). The CDR3 is made up of 13 amino acids. The germline CDR1 and CDR2 sequences are ENHRY and SYGVKD. Trimming shortened V by 3 bases and J by 5 bases, and 9 bases separated the two germline ends. CDR3 sequence reads: CAISDGGGDTQYF. The CDR3 DNA follows: TGTGCCATCAGTGACGGTGGGGGAGATACGCAGTATTTT.

The gene calls are TRBV4-1 and TRBJ1-6; no definite D call. Germline values: CDR1 MGHRA, CDR2 YSYEKL. Trimming shortened V by 4 bases and J by 5 bases, and 18 bases separated the two germline ends. This CDR3 comprises 17 residues. The CDR3 sequence is CASSPLNARMNNSPLHF. The DNA of the CDR3 is TGCGCCAGCAGCCCCCTCAACGCCCGAATGAATAATTCACCCCTCCACTTT.

The rearrangement links TRBV11-2 to TRBJ2-1; 8 bases are a match to TRBD1. There are 15 residues in the CDR3. Germline CDR1 and CDR2: SGHAT and FQNNGV. J was trimmed by 3 bases and V by 4 bases; bases with no gene match: 5. The chain's CDR3 is CASSSRQGYYNEQFF. The CDR3 DNA reads as TGTGCCAGCAGCTCGCGACAGGGGTACTACAATGAGCAGTTCTTC.

CDR3 amino acids: CASSPRGRADYEQYF. The CDR3 DNA follows: TGTGCCAGCAGCCCGAGGGGGCGGGCCGACTACGAGCAGTACTTC. V is TRBV5-5 and J is TRBJ2-7; TRBD1 matches 7 bases. The CDR3 length is 15 residues. Germline V gives CDR1 SGHKS, CDR2 YYEKEE (reference sequence). V shed 4 bases and J 3 bases; nucleotides not matched to a gene: 10. The full variable domain, rest sourced from reference TRBV5-5 and TRBJ2-7, is DAGVTQSPTHLIKTRGQQVTLRCSPISGHKSVSWYQQVLGQGPQFIFQYYEKEERGRGNFPDRFSARQFPNYSSELNVNALLLGDSALYLCASSPRGRADYEQYFGPGTRLTVT.

J is TRBJ2-1 and V is TRBV29-1, with D hard to call. Per germline, CDR1 SQVTM and CDR2 ANQGSEA. The CDR3 loop spans 12 amino acids. Trimming removed 2 bases at V and 0 bases at J, with 2 bases between. CDR3 in DNA: TGCAGCGTTGAATCCTCCTACAATGAGCAGTTCTTC. Its translation is CSVESSYNEQFF.

The V call is TRBV2, the J call TRBJ1-5; D ambiguous. This CDR3 is 13 amino acids long. Per germline, CDR1 SNHLY and CDR2 FYNNEI. The germline V and J ends were trimmed by 7 bases and 1 base, with 8 bases remaining between them. The CDR3 region has the DNA TGTGCCAGCATCGTGGACAGCAATCAGCCCCAGCATTTT. It yields the protein CASIVDSNQPQHF.

The chain combines TRBV30 with TRBJ2-7; tentative D call: TRBD1 (5 bases). The CDR3 runs to 12 residues. The germline CDR1 and CDR2 sequences are GTSNPN and SVGIG (reference sequence). V was cut by 5 bases and J by 1 base, with 9 bases left in between. The CDR3 region is CAWGAQSYEQYF. CDR3 sequence (DNA): TGTGCCTGGGGGGCACAATCCTACGAGCAGTACTTC.

The gene calls are TRBV6-6 and TRBJ2-2, with D tentatively TRBD2 (6 bases). This CDR3 has 14 amino acids. Germline V gives CDR1 MNHNY, CDR2 SVGAGI (reference sequence). Trimming took off 7 bases at V and 1 base at J, with 10 bases between the two ends. Here the CDR3 DNA reads TGTGCCAGCACCGCGGGACTGAACACCGGGGAGCTGTTTTTT. Protein product: CASTAGLNTGELFF.

This clone was detected many times. V gene TRBV15 combines with J gene TRBJ2-3, with TRBD2 identical over 7 bases. The length of the CDR3 is 15 residues. J lost 3 bases, V lost 5 bases, and 8 bases had no gene match. The germline CDR1 and CDR2 sequences are LNHNV and YYDKDF (reference sequence). The CDR3 nucleotides are TGTGCCACCAGCGGGGGGGAGGGCAGGACAGATACGCAGTATTTT. Protein sequence: CATSGGEGRTDTQYF. Complete variable domain (other parts from reference TRBV15 and TRBJ2-3): DAMVIQNPRYQVTQFGKPVTLSCSQTLNHNVMYWYQQKSSQAPKLLFHYYDKDFNNEADTPDNFQSRRPNTSFCFLDIRSPGLGDTAMYLCATSGGEGRTDTQYFGPGTRLTVL.

This clone was counted a single time. This chain joins TRBV28 and TRBJ2-7; D is tentatively TRBD1 or TRBD2 (5 bases each). The germline CDR1 and CDR2 sequences are MDHEN and SYDVKM. The CDR3 covers 14 residues. The germline V and J ends were trimmed by 8 bases and 6 bases, with 20 bases remaining between them. The CDR3 nucleotides are TGTGCCAGCCAAGAGGGACCCACGCGTAGCGAGCAGTACTTC. Amino acids: CASQEGPTRSEQYF.

The chain carries TRBV11-2 and TRBJ2-5, with 7 nucleotides matching TRBD1. The CDR3 consists of 15 residues. CDR1 is SGHAT, CDR2 FQNNGV, per germline. The V segment lost 5 bases and the J segment 10 bases; nucleotides outside the gene matches: 16. CDR3: CASSLMTGSLGVQYF. CDR3 in DNA: TGTGCCAGCAGCCTAATGACAGGGTCCTTGGGTGTCCAGTACTTC.

Remarks on this clone: Other DNA variants within this sample encode the same CDR3. V usage is TRBV9 and J usage is TRBJ1-2, with 8 bases fitting TRBD1. Germline CDR1 reads SGDLS; CDR2 reads YYNGEE. The CDR3 loop spans 17 amino acids. V shed 0 bases and J 7 bases; nucleotides not matched to a gene: 14. The CDR3 DNA sequence: TGTGCCAGCAGCGTAGCCGCAGGGGGCGCCGGTGGGGGTGGCTACACCTTC. This codes for CASSVAAGGAGGGGYTF.

The V gene is TRBV7-9, the J gene TRBJ1-1; no reliable D call. V shed 2 bases and J shed 2 bases, with 6 bases lying between them. Germline V lookup: CDR1 SEHNR, CDR2 FQNEAQ (reference sequence). The CDR3 is 13 residues long. CDR3 sequence reads: CASSLRGNTEAFF. In DNA, the CDR3 is TGTGCCAGCAGCTTACGAGGAAACACTGAAGCTTTCTTT.

The chain is built from TRBV19 and TRBJ2-7, with D possibly matching TRBD2 (5 bases). V dropped 6 bases and J dropped 1 base, with 13 bases sitting between them. The CDR3 sequence is 14 residues long. From germline, CDR1 is LNHDA and CDR2 SQIVND (reference sequence). The CDR3 nucleotides read TGTGCCAGTAGCAGGCCGGAGGTGTCCTACGAGCAGTACTTC. Protein: CASSRPEVSYEQYF.

This rearrangement joins TRBV29-1 to TRBJ2-5, with D perhaps TRBD2 (5 bases). The CDR3 totals 13 residues. CDR1 SQVTM and CDR2 ANQGSEA come from the germline V gene. V was cut by 4 bases and J by 1 base, with 10 bases left in between. The CDR3 bases are TGCAGCGTTGGGAGGCAATCCCAAGAGACCCAGTACTTC. The encoded protein is CSVGRQSQETQYF.

The genes are TRBV6-7 and TRBJ1-6; 7 nucleotides align to TRBD1. TRBV6-7 is an open reading frame whose function is uncertain. The CDR3 loop spans 17 amino acids. The V segment lost 10 bases and the J segment 0 bases; nucleotides outside the gene matches: 12. CDR3 DNA sequence: TGTGCCACATATCGGCCGGGACAGAGCTCCTATAATTCACCCCTCCACTTT. It codes for CATYRPGQSSYNSPLHF.

The genes are TRBV5-1 and TRBJ2-3; tentatively, D is TRBD1 (5 bases). CDR3 length: 14 amino acids. V was shortened by 5 bases and J by 0 bases, with 10 bases between the two germline ends. The V gene's germline CDR1 is SGHRS and CDR2 YFSETQ. The CDR3 region is CASRTDFSTDTQYF. CDR3 sequence (DNA): TGCGCCAGCAGGACAGATTTTAGCACAGATACGCAGTATTTT.